This is a list of T cell receptor beta chains from one sample in a study of blood T cells in healthy people across ages. TCRdb processed the 5' RACE reads anew with MiXCR; each CDR3 protein has one entry. The sample contains approximately 730,000 distinct CDR3 sequences, roughly 44% of which appear only once. Sequenced input: blood. The receptors shown here come from a woman aged 60-75 years in good health. Each CDR3 is given with its conserved first and last residue.

v_call cdr3_aa
TRBV2 CAGGDTNYNEQFF
TRBV10-3 CAISESSGGRETQYF
TRBV6-5 CASSTQGGEQFF
TRBV5-1 CASSLANGAGTTDTQYF
TRBV6-1 CASVPSGRTDTQYF
TRBV10-3 CAILDLAGGTDTQYF
TRBV6-2/TRBV6-3 CASSPLANYEQYF
TRBV5-1 CASSLEKLAGILYEQYF
TRBV7-8 CASSLSALAGGYEQFF
TRBV30 CAWSSPSTGISYEQYF
TRBV4-1 CASSQETNKFEGPYEQYF
TRBV12-3/TRBV12-4 CASSFSGAGEQYF
TRBV11-2 CASSLVPGQETQYF
TRBV29-1 CSVEESREIYEQFF
TRBV4-1 CASSPSDTGDREQYF
TRBV21-1 CASSPRREEPRRDTQYF
TRBV6-5 CASNTMTARGNEQFF
TRBV5-1 CASSVDKGDGYTF
TRBV4-2 CASSHSSGMRGNIQYF
TRBV27 CASSLRTAWLPYGYTF
TRBV20-1 CSARDGDRSSYEQYF
TRBV7-2 CASSLGLAGGTGSTDTQYF